Below are 9 T cell receptor beta chains sequenced from a single sample in a study of blood T cell repertoires in COVID-19. This table comes from immunoSEQ multiplex PCR, and its TCRdb copy is limited to in-frame clones, with some not included. Of over 250,000 clones in the sample, 87% were seen once. What was sequenced was peripheral blood. The receptors were sampled from a woman in her forties who had recovered from COVID-19.

A single count supports this clone. V and J are TRBV13 and TRBJ1-2; 8 nucleotides align to TRBD1. Germline V lookup: CDR1 PRHDT, CDR2 FYEKMQ (reference sequence). V lost 5 bases, J lost 8 bases, and 7 bases stayed unmatched. The CDR3 loop spans 13 amino acids. Written as DNA, the CDR3 is TGTGCCAGCAGCCCCCAGGGGGCGAACGGCTACACCTTC. The encoded protein is CASSPQGANGYTF.

This clone was seen a few times. V usage is TRBV7-2 and J usage is TRBJ2-1; 11 bases map to TRBD2. The CDR3 totals 15 residues. V trimming: 3 bases; J trimming: 7 bases; junction bases outside the gene matches: 5. Germline V gives CDR1 SGHTA, CDR2 FQGNSA. CDR3 sequence: CASSFSGGAKNEQFF. The CDR3 DNA reads as TGTGCCAGCAGCTTTAGCGGGGGGGCGAAGAATGAGCAGTTCTTC.

J is TRBJ1-3 and V is TRBV11-2; possible D gene TRBD1, 6 bases. The CDR3 loop spans 17 amino acids. The germline gives CDR1 SGHAT, CDR2 FQNNGV. Trimming removed 3 bases from V and 4 bases from J, with 19 bases in between. In DNA, the CDR3 is TGTGCCAGCAGCTTCATCGCTTGGGGGCTGGAGGGAAACACCATATATTTT. Translation: CASSFIAWGLEGNTIYF.

This rearrangement joins TRBV6-5 to TRBJ1-2; possibly TRBD1 for D (5 bases). V lost 5 bases and J 7 bases, leaving 17 bases between the germline ends. Germline V gene lookup returns CDR1 MNHEY and CDR2 SVGAGI. CDR3 length equals 14 residues. Written as DNA, the CDR3 is TGTGCCAGCAGTCTCCTGGGGCTAATTGGTGGCTACACCTTC. This encodes CASSLLGLIGGYTF.

V gene TRBV5-4 combines with J gene TRBJ1-1; a possible D gene is TRBD1 (5 bases). Germline-derived CDR1 and CDR2 are SGHNT and YYREEE (reference sequence). The CDR3 runs 13 residues. V lost 4 bases and J lost 4, with 11 bases in between. The CDR3, as DNA: TGTGCCAGCAGCGTACAGGAAATCACTGAAGCTTTCTTT. It specifies CASSVQEITEAFF.

This rearrangement joins TRBV6-5 to TRBJ1-2, with D perhaps TRBD1 (6 bases). The CDR3 is 12 amino acids. V lost 7 bases and J 7 bases, leaving 13 bases between the germline ends. CDR1 is MNHEY and CDR2 is SVGAGI in the germline V gene. The CDR3 DNA reads as TGTGCCAGCACTTATCTCAGGGGTGGCTACACCTTC. Its protein product is CASTYLRGGYTF.

The rearrangement uses TRBV6-5 and TRBJ1-3; D is possibly TRBD1 (5 bases). The CDR3 is 14 amino acids. Germline assignment: CDR1 MNHEY and CDR2 SVGAGI. Trimming took off 5 bases at V and 4 bases at J, with 12 bases between the two ends. CDR3 region: CASSMGPGGNTIYF. The DNA of the CDR3 is TGTGCCAGCAGTATGGGGCCCGGCGGAAACACCATATATTTT.

The rearrangement uses TRBV6-5 and TRBJ1-1; the D is unclear. Germline CDR1 is MNHEY and CDR2 is SVGAGI. V was cut by 2 bases and J by 7 bases, with 5 bases left in between. The length of the CDR3 is 11 residues. The CDR3 coding sequence is TGTGCCAGCAGTTACGGAGTTGAAGCTTTCTTT. It translates to CASSYGVEAFF.

J is TRBJ1-2 and V is TRBV5-1; 9 bases are a match to TRBD1. Trimming at V came to 2 bases and at J to 6 bases, leaving 5 bases not matched to a gene. Germline CDR1 and CDR2: SGHRS and YFSETQ. The CDR3 runs to 14 residues. CDR3 in amino acids: CASSFDRGRNGYTF. The CDR3 DNA reads TGCGCCAGCAGCTTTGACAGGGGGAGAAATGGCTACACCTTC.